Below, one T cell receptor beta chain is given with its context. Its antigen is not identified. Expressed TCRB transcripts were sequenced because the isolated RNA had all been reverse transcribed beforehand. Data came from immunoSEQ multiplex PCR; TCRdb stores just in-frame clones and leaves some out. In the table there are approximately 150,000 clones, 9% of which are singletons. Germline V gene sequence: CDR1 SGHDT, CDR2 YYEEEE. CDR3 length: 13 amino acids. V was cut by 2 bases and J by 6 bases, with 11 bases left in between. This sample is drawn from a study of beta chain features in type 1 diabetes. The study's findings and limits: PCR might favor shorter templates, but any such skew would affect patients and controls equally. Moderate yet significant TCRB CDR3 shortening was seen in Type 1 diabetes patients in all four CD4+ subsets.

Purity exceeding 95% was reached by all sorted populations. The J gene is TRBJ1-2, the V gene TRBV5-6; tentative D call: TRBD1 (6 bases). The TCR comes from a man aged 25-40 years with type 1 diabetes. The sequenced material came from central memory CD4+ T cells from blood. CDR3 region: CASSFSGVDGYTF. The CDR3 DNA reads TGTGCCAGCAGCTTTTCAGGGGTCGATGGCTACACCTTC.